The rows below give T cell receptor beta chains drawn from one sample of a study of T cell responses to AZD1222 COVID-19 vaccine. Sequenced by immunoSEQ multiplex PCR; TCRdb stores in-frame clones only, minus some. The repertoire holds about 150,000 clones, with around 85% as singletons. Material: peripheral blood, obtained 28 days after the second AZD1222 dose. Receptor source: an adult who received the AZD1222 COVID-19 vaccine. CDR3s include the opening cysteine and the closing phenylalanine or tryptophan.

TRBJ2-7,TRBV6-1,CASSEFNRGTYEQYF
TRBJ2-4,TRBV7-2,CASSLSALAKNIQYF
TRBJ2-1,TRBV5-1,CASSGNPAGLYNEQFF
TRBJ1-2,TRBV2,CASSRFAGMGDYGYTF
TRBJ2-7,TRBV30,CAHDSGNRVGEQYF
TRBJ2-7,TRBV19,CASSTQGSGEQYF
TRBJ2-3,TRBV4-3,CASSLGTGNTDTQYF
TRBJ1-5,TRBV23-1,CASSQMERGQPQHF
TRBJ2-2,TRBV5-4,CASSPPRGNTGELFF
TRBJ1-1,TRBV7-9,CASSRTPRAEAFF
TRBJ1-1,TRBV7-9,CASSSSPGRVTEAFF
TRBJ1-2,TRBV4-1,CASSPIIFNSGQSRGYTF
TRBJ2-7,TRBV6-2/TRBV6-3,CASSRDRVSFEQYF
TRBJ2-2,TRBV9,CASSEDVRGTTGELFF
TRBJ1-1,TRBV11-2,CASSPRQGGSTEAFF